The 27 T cell receptor beta chains below were found in one sample sequenced in a study of cytomegalovirus exposure and HLA in healthy donors. The primer mix had 60 Vbeta and 13 Jbeta primers. TCRdb's table, derived via immunoSEQ multiplex PCR, lists solely in-frame clones and lacks some. The repertoire includes roughly 150,000 clones, roughly 80% of them detected once, and less than 2.5% sits in the top ten. Sequences were obtained from PBMCs. The receptors were sampled from a male donor in good health and CMV-seronegative.

This clone appeared a few times. The chain joins TRBV10-3 to TRBJ2-7; tentative D call: TRBD2 (6 bases). Germline CDR1 is ENHRY and CDR2 is SYGVKD. Between the trimmed V and J ends, which lost 2 bases and 5 bases, there was a span of 16 bases. The CDR3 length is 15 residues. The CDR3 nucleotides are TGTGCCATCAGTGAGACTACCGGGACTGTCAACGAGCAGTACTTC. It codes for CAISETTGTVNEQYF.

J is TRBJ1-5 and V is TRBV2, with a weak D call TRBD1 (5 bases). Between the trimmed V and J ends, which lost 6 bases and 9 bases, there was a span of 15 bases. CDR1 SNHLY and CDR2 FYNNEI come from the germline V gene. This CDR3 has 13 amino acids. As DNA, the CDR3 is TGTGCCAGCAGGGAAACGCAGGGAGGGCCCCAGCATTTT. Its protein product is CASRETQGGPQHF.

This chain links TRBV29-1 with TRBJ2-1, with TRBD2 matching over 10 bases. Germline trimming cut 6 bases from V and 8 bases from J; bases unmatched to any gene: 16. The CDR3 contains 16 residues. Looked up from germline, CDR1 is SQVTM and CDR2 is ANQGSEA. In DNA form, the CDR3 reads TGCAGCGTCCCCCCTGGGAGCGGGGGGGCCTCGGATGAGCAGTTCTTC. Translated: CSVPPGSGGASDEQFF.

V gene TRBV6-5 combines with J gene TRBJ1-2, with 7 bases identical to TRBD1. Germline CDR1 and CDR2: MNHEY and SVGAGI. The CDR3 has 16 amino acids. V shed 2 bases, J shed 1 base, and the junction held 7 bases outside the gene matches. CDR3 DNA sequence: TGTGCCAGCAGTTACGCCGGGACAGTCTTTAACTATGGCTACACCTTC. It encodes CASSYAGTVFNYGYTF.

The chain carries TRBV7-9 and TRBJ1-1; D ambiguous. CDR1 is SEHNR, CDR2 FQNEAQ, per germline (reference sequence). V gave up 4 bases and J gave up 1 base, with 7 bases separating them. This CDR3 has 13 amino acids. As DNA, the CDR3 is TGTGCCAGCAGCTCAACAACGAACACTGAAGCTTTCTTT. Amino acid sequence: CASSSTTNTEAFF.

This clone was observed a handful of times. V usage is TRBV4-2 and J usage is TRBJ2-2; no clear D gene. Looked up from germline, CDR1 is LGHNA and CDR2 is YNFKEQ. V was pared by 0 bases and J by 2 bases, with 7 bases between. The CDR3 loop spans 15 amino acids. The CDR3 nucleotides are TGTGCCAGCAGCCAAGATATCTACAACACCGGGGAGCTGTTTTTT. Its translation: CASSQDIYNTGELFF.

The chain joins TRBV4-3 to TRBJ1-2; D gene unclear. Trimming left V 4 bases short and J 0 bases short, with 12 bases between. The germline CDR1 and CDR2 sequences are LGHNA and YSLEER. CDR3 length: 15 residues. The CDR3 bases are TGCGCCAGCAGCCCGGACGGGGTGGCTAACTATGGCTACACCTTC. Translation: CASSPDGVANYGYTF.

The CDR3 sequence: CASSYSRDRGHPYQETQYF. Here the CDR3 DNA reads TGTGCCAGCAGTTACTCTCGAGACAGGGGTCATCCGTACCAAGAGACCCAGTACTTC. The chain is built from TRBV6-7 and TRBJ2-5, with 8 bases matching TRBD1. TRBV6-7 is labeled an ORF, and its function is uncertain. The CDR3 runs to 19 residues. The V gene end was trimmed by 0 bases and the J gene end by 0 bases; junction bases not matched to a gene: 12.

A few counts support this clone. V and J are TRBV18 and TRBJ1-6; 8 bases agree with TRBD1. Trimming took 3 bases from V and 0 from J; bases not matched to a gene: 7. Germline CDR1 and CDR2: KGHSH and LQKENI. CDR3 length: 18 amino acids. DNA of the CDR3: TGTGCCAGCTCACCCCTGGACAGGGAGCACTCCTATAATTCACCCCTCCACTTT. This translates into CASSPLDREHSYNSPLHF.

This clone was observed once. The V gene is TRBV5-1, the J gene TRBJ2-1, with D maybe TRBD1 (6 bases). The germline gives CDR1 SGHRS, CDR2 YFSETQ. The V end was cut by 1 base, the J end by 10 bases, with 15 bases between. CDR3 length equals 14 residues. CDR3 DNA: TGCGCCAGCAGCTTGCCAGGGGACGGCGACGAGCAGTTCTTC. The encoded protein is CASSLPGDGDEQFF.

The J gene is TRBJ1-4, the V gene TRBV5-4, with D possibly matching TRBD1 (6 bases). CDR1 is SGHNT, CDR2 YYREEE, per germline (reference sequence). The CDR3 runs 14 residues. V dropped 4 bases and J dropped 4 bases, with 11 bases sitting between them. CDR3 sequence reads: CASSVDRINEKLFF. The CDR3 DNA sequence: TGTGCCAGCAGCGTGGACAGAATTAATGAAAAACTGTTTTTT.

This clone was found once. The DNA is left out, because the CDR3 cannot be placed on it with certainty; the CDR3 is given as TCRdb lists it. V is TRBV6-7 and J is TRBJ1-5. TRBV6-7 belongs to the ORF category, with a function that is uncertain. Including both end residues, the CDR3 is 15 amino acids long. This CDR3 reads CARSPYDCKYQPQHF.

This clone turned up a few times. The chain is built from TRBV6-6 and TRBJ1-1; 9 nucleotides match TRBD1. The germline CDR1 and CDR2 sequences are MNHNY and SVGAGI (reference sequence). The CDR3 extends over 14 amino acids. V trimming: 5 bases; J trimming: 4 bases; junction bases outside the gene matches: 5. CDR3 sequence reads: CASSHGQGSTEAFF. CDR3 sequence (DNA): TGTGCCAGCAGTCACGGACAGGGGAGCACTGAAGCTTTCTTT.

The chain is built from TRBV6-6 and TRBJ1-5; 10 bases are shared with TRBD1. This CDR3 has 15 amino acids. With 2 bases clipped from V and 10 bases from J, the junction kept 8 bases outside the gene matches. The germline V gene has CDR1 MNHNY and CDR2 SVGAGI (reference sequence). CDR3 region: CASSYPGQGGNPQHF. CDR3 in DNA: TGTGCCAGCAGTTACCCCGGACAGGGGGGAAATCCCCAGCATTTT.

The chain joins TRBV5-1 to TRBJ1-1; 9 nucleotides match TRBD1. V shed 4 bases, J shed 1 base, and the junction held 8 bases outside the gene matches. The CDR3 runs 16 residues. Germline CDR1 is SGHRS and CDR2 is YFSETQ. The CDR3 loop is CASSARTGARNTEAFF. The CDR3 DNA reads as TGCGCCAGCAGCGCCAGGACAGGGGCGCGGAACACTGAAGCTTTCTTT.

As concerns this clone: One end of the junction varies from germline; a read error may be responsible. V usage is TRBV7-9 and J usage is TRBJ1-1; 9 bases are a match to TRBD1. The CDR3 runs 13 residues. Germline values: CDR1 SEHNR, CDR2 FQNEAQ (reference sequence). Here the CDR3 reads CASSPNAGQGEIF. In DNA, the CDR3 is TGTGCCAGCAGCCCCAACGCGGGACAGGGTGAGATCTTT.

This chain joins TRBV12-5 and TRBJ2-5; D is uncertain. V lost 0 bases, J lost 2 bases, and 7 bases lay in between. Germline CDR1 LGHNT, CDR2 FRNRAP. CDR3 length: 14 residues. The CDR3 DNA reads TGTGCTAGTGGTTTGGTTGCAGAACAAGAGACCCAGTACTTC. This translates into CASGLVAEQETQYF.

This clone was counted a single time. The rearrangement uses TRBV5-1 and TRBJ2-7; weak D call: TRBD2 (6 bases). The CDR3 is 13 amino acids. V dropped 4 bases and J dropped 6 bases, with 14 bases sitting between them. Germline CDR1 SGHRS, CDR2 YFSETQ. The CDR3 sequence is CASSKGRGLEQYF. The CDR3 bases are TGCGCCAGCAGCAAGGGACGGGGACTCGAGCAGTACTTC.

V gene TRBV7-2 combines with J gene TRBJ2-3, with 7 bases fitting TRBD2. V was clipped by 2 bases and J by 3 bases; unmatched bases: 8. Germline loops: CDR1 SGHTA, CDR2 FQGNSA. The CDR3 runs 16 residues. Here the CDR3 reads CASSLNGGRVTDTQYF. CDR3 nucleotide sequence: TGTGCCAGCAGCTTAAATGGGGGGAGGGTGACAGATACGCAGTATTTT.

This clone was counted only a few times. V and J are TRBV11-2 and TRBJ1-1; 7 positions match TRBD1. CDR3 length equals 14 residues. Germline V gene lookup returns CDR1 SGHAT and CDR2 FQNNGV. The junction had 7 bases not matched to a gene; V was cut back by 7 bases and J by 2 bases. In nucleotides, the CDR3 is TGTGCCAGCAACCCACAGGGGACCAACACTGAAGCTTTCTTT. This sequence encodes CASNPQGTNTEAFF.

The chain employs TRBV4-3 and TRBJ1-4; D gene ambiguous. Germline CDR1 is LGHNA and CDR2 is YSLEER. The CDR3 extends over 16 amino acids. V gave up 0 bases and J gave up 0 bases, with 8 bases separating them. CDR3: CASSQDFPATNEKLFF. CDR3 DNA sequence: TGCGCCAGCAGCCAAGATTTTCCCGCAACTAATGAAAAACTGTTTTTT.

The V call is TRBV4-1, the J call TRBJ1-1; 7 bases are shared with TRBD1. The CDR3 loop spans 15 amino acids. Germline CDR1 reads MGHRA; CDR2 reads YSYEKL. After removal of 1 base from V and 11 bases from J, the junction contained 13 bases not matched to a gene. CDR3 coding DNA: TGCGCCAGCAGCCAAGTAGCGGCAGGGGGTCTGGGGGCTTTCTTT. Its protein product is CASSQVAAGGLGAFF.

This chain links TRBV7-9 with TRBJ2-2; D remains ambiguous. V gave up 5 bases and J gave up 2 bases, with 12 bases separating them. From germline, CDR1 is SEHNR and CDR2 FQNEAQ (reference sequence). The CDR3 length is 15 residues. The DNA for the CDR3 is TGTGCCAGCAGCACCCACTCTGTCAACACCGGGGAGCTGTTTTTT. Translation gives CASSTHSVNTGELFF. The full variable domain, completed using reference TRBV7-9 and TRBJ2-2, is DTGVSQNPRHKITKRGQNVTFRCDPISEHNRLYWYRQTLGQGPEFLTYFQNEAQLEKSRLLSDRFSAERPKGSFSTLEIQRTEQGDSAMYLCASSTHSVNTGELFFGEGSRLTVL.

This clone came up once. This sequence joins TRBV9 and TRBJ1-6, with D maybe TRBD1 (5 bases). The CDR3 loop spans 14 amino acids. The V and J ends lost 3 bases and 7 bases respectively, with 11 bases between them. Germline loops: CDR1 SGDLS, CDR2 YYNGEE. The CDR3 sequence: CASSAKRGNSPLHF. The DNA for the CDR3 is TGTGCCAGCAGCGCCAAGCGGGGCAATTCACCCCTCCACTTT.

The V gene is TRBV14, the J gene TRBJ2-7; D ambiguous. Trimming pared 6 bases from V and 0 bases from J, leaving 6 bases between. Germline-derived CDR1 and CDR2 are SGHDN and FVKESK. This CDR3 contains 12 residues. The CDR3 DNA is TGTGCCAGCAGTTGGAGCTCCTACGAGCAGTACTTC. Translated, it gives CASSWSSYEQYF.

V gene TRBV28 combines with J gene TRBJ1-1, with a possible D match to TRBD1 (6 bases). CDR3 size: 13 residues. Trimming left V 11 bases short and J 4 bases short, with 17 bases between. From germline, CDR1 is MDHEN and CDR2 SYDVKM. This chain's CDR3 is CASKEGGITEAFF. The CDR3 nucleotides are TGTGCCTCCAAGGAGGGGGGGATCACTGAAGCTTTCTTT.

The chain recombines TRBV9 with TRBJ1-1; D call uncertain. V shed 4 bases and J shed 5 bases, with 18 bases lying between them. Germline assignment: CDR1 SGDLS and CDR2 YYNGEE. The CDR3 is 15 residues long. The DNA of the CDR3 is TGTGCCAGCAGCCCCAGTGGAGGGTCACCGACTGAAGCTTTCTTT. Translation gives CASSPSGGSPTEAFF.